This TCR beta chain was sequenced during a study of T cells in tuberculosis. Assay: immunoSEQ multiplex PCR; the TCRdb copy retains only in-frame clones and omits some. The table has about 58,000 clones, over 75% seen once. Cells were sorted from thawed PBMC rested overnight and stained with GMM-loaded CD1B tetramer, viability dye and anti-CD3. CD1B tetramers were loaded with Rhodococcus equi-derived C32 glucose monomycolate. Germline CDR1 is SGHAT and CDR2 is FQNNGV. The CDR3 is 17 amino acids. The V end lost 5 bases, the J end lost 0 bases, and 17 bases lay between the germline ends. This TCR was sampled from an adult woman with latent tuberculosis. Sequenced: CD1b-GMM tetramer-negative cells sorted from PBMCs. The chain employs TRBV11-2 and TRBJ2-1; no firm D call. The CDR3, as DNA: TGTGCCAGCAGCCTATACCCTACACAGAGCTCCTACAATGAGCAGTTCTTC. Amino acid sequence: CASSLYPTQSSYNEQFF.